What follows describes a single TCR beta chain. Its specificity is not known. The CDR3 has 16 residues. Trimming stripped 6 bases from V and 6 bases from J, with 20 bases between. Germline CDR1 reads MNHNY; CDR2 reads SVGAGI (reference sequence). The method was immunoSEQ multiplex PCR; TCRdb's version includes in-frame clones alone and lacks a portion of them. Altogether about 110,000 clones are present, 80% to 90% being singletons, with the ten largest covering 15% to 20%. Every single patient, without exception, relapsed after autologous stem cell transplantation, and brentuximab vedotin exposure varied. This specimen belongs to a study of PD-1 blockade in classical Hodgkin lymphoma. Study-level results: Differences between repertoires have undefined causes, possibly disease activity or prior therapy.

The sequences come from peripheral blood mononuclear cells (PBMCs), collected before the second cycle of nivolumab. The receptor was derived from a human donor with classical Hodgkin lymphoma. The chain joins TRBV6-6 to TRBJ2-2; the D gene could be TRBD1 or TRBD2 (7 bases each). For the CDR3, the DNA is TGTGCCAGCAGGTCCTCAGGGGGGGGGTACCCCGGGGAGCTGTTTTTT. This encodes CASRSSGGGYPGELFF.